This entry lists 3 T cell receptor beta chains sequenced from one sample in a study of cytomegalovirus exposure and HLA in healthy donors. The study ran its PCR with 60 Vbeta and 13 Jbeta primers. TCRdb's table, derived via immunoSEQ multiplex PCR, lists solely in-frame clones and lacks some. This table has around 140,000 clones, 61% appearing once. The material sequenced was PBMCs. The receptors come from a male donor in good health and CMV-seronegative.

This clone appeared a few times. The DNA of the CDR3 is TGTGCCAGCAGTTTACGGGCCGGGACAGGGGGCTACAATGAGCAGTTCTTC. Its translation: CASSLRAGTGGYNEQFF. The rearrangement joins TRBV27 to TRBJ2-1; TRBD1 agrees at 11 bases. With 2 bases clipped from V and 3 bases from J, the junction kept 6 bases outside the gene matches. This CDR3 comprises 17 residues. Germline values: CDR1 MNHEY, CDR2 SMNVEV (reference sequence).

This clone was counted once. The chain links TRBV2 to TRBJ2-1, with 7 bases lining up with TRBD2. V lost 5 bases and J lost 2; bases outside the gene matches: 0. CDR3 length equals 13 residues. The germline V gene has CDR1 SNHLY and CDR2 FYNNEI. CDR3 DNA: TGTGCCAGCAGTCGGGGGGCCTACAATGAGCAGTTCTTC. This encodes CASSRGAYNEQFF. The complete variable domain, with remaining parts taken from reference TRBV2 and TRBJ2-1, reads EPEVTQTPSHQVTQMGQEVILRCVPISNHLYFYWYRQILGQKVEFLVSFYNNEISEKSEIFDDQFSVERPDGSNFTLKIRSTKLEDSAMYFCASSRGAYNEQFFGPGTRLTVL.

This clone was picked up a small number of times. The rearrangement links TRBV27 to TRBJ2-7; TRBD1 might be the D (6 bases). The CDR3 contains 14 residues. Trimming cost V 2 bases and J 2 bases, with 10 bases left between them. Germline V CDR1 and CDR2: MNHEY, SMNVEV (reference sequence). Here the CDR3 reads CASSLTGQPYEQYF. Here the CDR3 DNA reads TGTGCCAGCAGTTTAACTGGACAGCCCTACGAGCAGTACTTC.